This T cell receptor beta chain was identified during a study of T cell clonality in common variable immunodeficiency. Findings of the study overall: Compared with healthy controls, CVID subjects showed increased TCRbeta clonality, mostly in about a third.

Per the germline V gene, CDR1 is MDHEN and CDR2 is SYDVKM. The CDR3 has 12 amino acids. Only in-frame clones appear in the TCRdb table, and some are missing; sequencing was by immunoSEQ multiplex PCR. The specimen has roughly 58,000 clones, none found just once. This clone appeared many times. Its antigen is unidentified. The read stops 3 residues short of the end of the CDR3; the missing end is completed from the germline J gene. Blood samples were heparinized, roughly 5 to 8.5 ml per donor. The sample consisted of peripheral blood mononuclear cells. The sequence came from a person between 18 and 75 years old in good health. The chain employs TRBV28 and TRBJ1-2, with D possibly TRBD1 on 5 matching bases. The DNA read from the CDR3 is TGTGCCAGCAGACCTACCAGGGAGCTC. This codes for CASRPTREL. In full, the CDR3 reads CASRPTRELYTF.